These T cell receptor beta chains were read from a single sample in a study of CD8 T cells in Susac syndrome. Each CDR3 protein is one row after TCRdb ran MiXCR on the immunoSEQ multiplex PCR reads. The sample lists about 180,000 distinct CDR3 sequences, around 94% occurring once. The specimen was CD4+ T cells from PBMCs. These receptor sequences come from a human donor with Susac syndrome. CDR3s include the opening cysteine and the closing phenylalanine or tryptophan. D genes are given only for firm matches. Clone size, where shown, is once, few, many, or a class for clones that have expanded.

V gene: TRBV18; clone size: few; J gene: TRBJ2-5; D gene: .; CDR3 DNA: TGTGCCAGCTCACCGGGACAACAAGAGACCCAGTACTTC; CDR3 protein: CASSPGQQETQYF
V gene: TRBV30; clone size: .; J gene: TRBJ2-1; D gene: .; CDR3 DNA: TGTGCCTGGAGCTCTGGGACACTTAGTAGAGATGAGCAGTTCTTC; CDR3 protein: CAWSSGTLSRDEQFF
V gene: TRBV5-4; clone size: .; J gene: TRBJ1-1; D gene: .; CDR3 DNA: TGTGCCAGCAGCTGGGAGGCGGACACTGAAGCTTTCTTT; CDR3 protein: CASSWEADTEAFF
V gene: TRBV2; clone size: .; J gene: TRBJ1-4; D gene: TRBD1; CDR3 DNA: TGTGCCGGAAAAGGGACAGTTGCAACTAATGAAAAACTGTTTTTT; CDR3 protein: CAGKGTVATNEKLFF
V gene: TRBV6-5; clone size: .; J gene: TRBJ1-2; D gene: .; CDR3 DNA: TGTGCCAGCAGTGACTTCGGTGTTAATGGCTACACCTTC; CDR3 protein: CASSDFGVNGYTF
V gene: TRBV20-1; clone size: .; J gene: TRBJ2-7; D gene: TRBD1; CDR3 DNA: TGCAGTGCTCGCAACCTGGGACAGTCCTACGAGCAGTACTTC; CDR3 protein: CSARNLGQSYEQYF
V gene: TRBV30; clone size: once; J gene: TRBJ2-5; D gene: .; CDR3 DNA: TGTGCCTGGAGTCCTCTTCGACAGGACCTCCAAGAGACCCAGTACTTC; CDR3 protein: CAWSPLRQDLQETQYF
V gene: TRBV20-1; clone size: .; J gene: TRBJ2-5; D gene: TRBD2; CDR3 DNA: TGCAGTGCTAGAAATCCCCGGGGGGGAGAGACCCAGTACTTC; CDR3 protein: CSARNPRGGETQYF
V gene: TRBV2; clone size: once; J gene: TRBJ2-3; D gene: .; CDR3 DNA: TGTGCCAGCAGTGTGCGGACGGCTAGCACAGATACGCAGTATTTT; CDR3 protein: CASSVRTASTDTQYF
V gene: TRBV19; clone size: .; J gene: TRBJ2-5; D gene: .; CDR3 DNA: TGTGCCAGTAGTATGAACCAAGAGACCCAGTACTTC; CDR3 protein: CASSMNQETQYF
V gene: TRBV28; clone size: .; J gene: TRBJ2-3; D gene: .; CDR3 DNA: TGTGCCAGCAATCGGGGGACCCAGCCGTCCAGCACAGATACGCAGTATTTT; CDR3 protein: CASNRGTQPSSTDTQYF
V gene: TRBV7-9; clone size: once; J gene: TRBJ2-1; D gene: TRBD1; CDR3 DNA: TGTGCCAGCAGCTTAGAAACGAGACAGGGGGGTGAGCAGTTCTTC; CDR3 protein: CASSLETRQGGEQFF
V gene: TRBV20-1; clone size: .; J gene: TRBJ1-5; D gene: .; CDR3 DNA: TGCAGTGCGAGGGCCTCTTACAATCAGCCCCAGCATTTT; CDR3 protein: CSARASYNQPQHF
V gene: TRBV20-1; clone size: .; J gene: TRBJ2-5; D gene: .; CDR3 DNA: TGCAGTGCGCCCTTACTGGGGCTAGGAGAGACCCAGTACTTC; CDR3 protein: CSAPLLGLGETQYF
V gene: TRBV5-1; clone size: .; J gene: TRBJ2-5; D gene: .; CDR3 DNA: TGCGCCAGCAGCTTGGCAGCTGGGACGGCCCGAGAGACCCAGTACTTC; CDR3 protein: CASSLAAGTARETQYF
V gene: TRBV20-1; clone size: .; J gene: TRBJ1-1; D gene: TRBD1; CDR3 DNA: TGCAGTGCTAGAGTAGGAGGGGGCAAAATGAACACTGAAGCTTTCTTT; CDR3 protein: CSARVGGGKMNTEAFF
V gene: TRBV14; clone size: .; J gene: TRBJ1-2; D gene: .; CDR3 DNA: TGTGCCAGCAGCCGGACCCGGGATAACTATGGCTACACCTTC; CDR3 protein: CASSRTRDNYGYTF
V gene: TRBV6-6; clone size: .; J gene: TRBJ1-6; D gene: .; CDR3 DNA: TGTGCCAGCAGTTCGCAGGGGAATAATTCACCCCTCCACTTT; CDR3 protein: CASSSQGNNSPLHF
V gene: TRBV9; clone size: .; J gene: TRBJ2-3; D gene: TRBD2; CDR3 DNA: TGTGCCAGTGCGAGCGGGAGTTTAACAGATACGCAGTATTTT; CDR3 protein: CASASGSLTDTQYF
V gene: TRBV9; clone size: .; J gene: TRBJ2-7; D gene: .; CDR3 DNA: TGTGCCAGCCCCACTCTCTACGAGCAGTACTTC; CDR3 protein: CASPTLYEQYF
V gene: TRBV20-1; clone size: .; J gene: TRBJ2-7; D gene: TRBD1; CDR3 DNA: TGCAGTGCTAGAGACCGGACAGGATACGAGCAGTACTTC; CDR3 protein: CSARDRTGYEQYF
V gene: TRBV6-5; clone size: .; J gene: TRBJ1-1; D gene: TRBD1; CDR3 DNA: TGTGCCAGCAGTTACTCGGGACAGTCACCTTGGACTGAAGCTTTCTTT; CDR3 protein: CASSYSGQSPWTEAFF
V gene: TRBV29-1; clone size: .; J gene: TRBJ2-5; D gene: TRBD2; CDR3 DNA: TGCAGCGTTGCGGCGGGGGGACAAGAGACCCAGTACTTC; CDR3 protein: CSVAAGGQETQYF
V gene: TRBV7-2; clone size: .; J gene: TRBJ2-5; D gene: TRBD2; CDR3 DNA: TGTGCCAGCAGCTTAGTCGGCGCGGGAGTAGGGGAGACCCAGTACTTC; CDR3 protein: CASSLVGAGVGETQYF
V gene: TRBV6-5; clone size: .; J gene: TRBJ2-5; D gene: .; CDR3 DNA: TGTGCCAGCAGCCCCGGGACCCAAGAGACCCAGTACTTC; CDR3 protein: CASSPGTQETQYF
V gene: TRBV25-1; clone size: .; J gene: TRBJ1-6; D gene: .; CDR3 DNA: TGTGCCAGCAGTGAAGGGGGCAGTCCCCTCCACTTT; CDR3 protein: CASSEGGSPLHF
V gene: TRBV30; clone size: .; J gene: TRBJ2-1; D gene: TRBD2; CDR3 DNA: TGTGCCTGGAGCTATAGCGGGGGGCCCTACAATGAGCAGTTCTTC; CDR3 protein: CAWSYSGGPYNEQFF
V gene: TRBV25-1; clone size: .; J gene: TRBJ2-5; D gene: .; CDR3 DNA: TGTGCCAGCAGTGAAGTGGACCAAGAGACCCAGTACTTC; CDR3 protein: CASSEVDQETQYF
V gene: TRBV18; clone size: .; J gene: TRBJ2-3; D gene: .; CDR3 DNA: TGTGCCAGCTCACCAAGTAGACCAGATACGCAGTATTTT; CDR3 protein: CASSPSRPDTQYF
V gene: TRBV18; clone size: .; J gene: TRBJ1-1; D gene: TRBD1; CDR3 DNA: TGTGCCAGCTCACCACCGGGACAGCCAAAGGGGACTGAAGCTTTCTTT; CDR3 protein: CASSPPGQPKGTEAFF
V gene: TRBV28; clone size: .; J gene: TRBJ2-5; D gene: .; CDR3 DNA: TGTGCCAGCAGTCCTTTATTATCCCGCCAGCTAAGGGAGACCCAGTACTTC; CDR3 protein: CASSPLLSRQLRETQYF
V gene: TRBV28; clone size: .; J gene: TRBJ1-3; D gene: .; CDR3 DNA: TGTGCCAGCCGGGGCTCTGGAAACACCATATATTTT; CDR3 protein: CASRGSGNTIYF
V gene: TRBV29-1; clone size: .; J gene: TRBJ2-5; D gene: .; CDR3 DNA: TGCAGCGTTGATAGAGGCCAAGAGACCCAGTACTTC; CDR3 protein: CSVDRGQETQYF
V gene: TRBV6-2/TRBV6-3; clone size: .; J gene: TRBJ1-1; D gene: TRBD1; CDR3 DNA: TGTGCCAGCAGCCCTCTGGGGACAGGGTTCGTGAACACTGAAGCTTTCTTT; CDR3 protein: CASSPLGTGFVNTEAFF
V gene: TRBV12-3/TRBV12-4; clone size: .; J gene: TRBJ1-4; D gene: TRBD1; CDR3 DNA: TGTGCCAGCAGATACAGGGGGCGGCTGTTTTTT; CDR3 protein: CASRYRGRLFF
V gene: TRBV6-2/TRBV6-3; clone size: .; J gene: TRBJ2-7; D gene: .; CDR3 DNA: TGTGCCAGCAGTTACACCCGGAGGAGCTCCTACGAGCAGTACTTC; CDR3 protein: CASSYTRRSSYEQYF
V gene: TRBV28; clone size: .; J gene: TRBJ2-3; D gene: TRBD1; CDR3 DNA: TGTGCCAGCACCAAGGACAGGGGCGTCGCAGATACGCAGTATTTT; CDR3 protein: CASTKDRGVADTQYF
V gene: TRBV30; clone size: .; J gene: TRBJ1-2; D gene: .; CDR3 DNA: TGTGCCTGGAGTGTACAGGAATATGGCTACACCTTC; CDR3 protein: CAWSVQEYGYTF
V gene: TRBV20-1; clone size: once; J gene: TRBJ2-4; D gene: .; CDR3 DNA: TGCAGTGCTAGGGTGAAAAACATTCAGTACTTC; CDR3 protein: CSARVKNIQYF
V gene: TRBV12-3/TRBV12-4; clone size: .; J gene: TRBJ2-3; D gene: TRBD2; CDR3 DNA: TGTGCCAGCAGTTTTTGGAGGGAGGGACCAGATACGCAGTATTTT; CDR3 protein: CASSFWREGPDTQYF
V gene: TRBV30; clone size: .; J gene: TRBJ1-1; D gene: .; CDR3 DNA: TGTGCCTGGTACCCCAAAGGGGGATCGGACACTGAAGCTTTCTTT; CDR3 protein: CAWYPKGGSDTEAFF
V gene: TRBV7-2; clone size: .; J gene: TRBJ2-7; D gene: TRBD1; CDR3 DNA: TGTGCCAGCAGCTTAGTGGGACAGGGGAGCTCCTACGAGCAGTACTTC; CDR3 protein: CASSLVGQGSSYEQYF
V gene: TRBV29-1; clone size: .; J gene: TRBJ1-1; D gene: .; CDR3 DNA: TGCAGCGTTGGGACTAACAGGGCCCTTAACACTGAAGCTTTCTTT; CDR3 protein: CSVGTNRALNTEAFF
V gene: TRBV6-5; clone size: .; J gene: TRBJ2-3; D gene: TRBD1; CDR3 DNA: TGTGCCAGCAGTTTCAGGACAGGGAGATTCACAGATACGCAGTATTTT; CDR3 protein: CASSFRTGRFTDTQYF
V gene: TRBV4-2; clone size: .; J gene: TRBJ1-2; D gene: TRBD1; CDR3 DNA: TGTGCCAGCAGCCAAGACTTGGGGACAGGGGTAAACTATGGCTACACCTTC; CDR3 protein: CASSQDLGTGVNYGYTF
V gene: TRBV2; clone size: .; J gene: TRBJ2-7; D gene: .; CDR3 DNA: TGTGCCAGCAGACTCGGACTTTCCGCCATCAACGAGCAGTACTTC; CDR3 protein: CASRLGLSAINEQYF
V gene: TRBV5-1; clone size: .; J gene: TRBJ1-2; D gene: .; CDR3 DNA: TGCGCCAGCAGCCCCACTGATCCCGATTATGGCTACACCTTC; CDR3 protein: CASSPTDPDYGYTF
V gene: TRBV7-9; clone size: .; J gene: TRBJ2-7; D gene: .; CDR3 DNA: TGTGCCAGCAGCTCTGGACAGTTCTACGAGCAGTACTTC; CDR3 protein: CASSSGQFYEQYF
V gene: TRBV29-1; clone size: .; J gene: TRBJ1-2; D gene: TRBD1; CDR3 DNA: TGCAGCGTCGCGACCCGGGACAGAGGATATGGCTACACCTTC; CDR3 protein: CSVATRDRGYGYTF
V gene: TRBV12-3/TRBV12-4; clone size: .; J gene: TRBJ2-3; D gene: .; CDR3 DNA: TGTGCCAGCAGTTTACATGGGGCCGGCACAGATACGCAGTATTTT; CDR3 protein: CASSLHGAGTDTQYF
V gene: TRBV5-1; clone size: .; J gene: TRBJ2-5; D gene: .; CDR3 DNA: TGCGCCAGCGGGCTGGGTGGAGAGACCCAGTACTTC; CDR3 protein: CASGLGGETQYF
V gene: TRBV5-1; clone size: .; J gene: TRBJ1-1; D gene: .; CDR3 DNA: TGCGCCAGCAGCTTACAGTCGCAGCGAGCTGAAGCTTTCTTT; CDR3 protein: CASSLQSQRAEAFF
V gene: TRBV30; clone size: .; J gene: TRBJ2-1; D gene: .; CDR3 DNA: TGTGCCTGGAATGGAGCAGGGAGGAATGAGCAGTTCTTC; CDR3 protein: CAWNGAGRNEQFF
V gene: TRBV20-1; clone size: .; J gene: TRBJ2-1; D gene: TRBD2; CDR3 DNA: TGCAGTGCTGGCCAGCGGGGGAGACCCTACAATGAGCAGTTCTTC; CDR3 protein: CSAGQRGRPYNEQFF